This TCR beta chain is from a study of T cells expressing NK-cell markers. About the study: Sequencing of TCR beta repertoires drew on sorted CD3+CD56+NKG2C+, CD3+CD56+NKG2C- and CD3+CD56-NKG2C+ T cells. Overall study findings and caveats: Top CD8+ clonotypes included the dominant CD3+CD56+NKG2C+ clonotypes in several donors.

The TCR beta cDNA came from 5'RACE template switching with UMIs. Using the 5' RACE reads, TCRdb records one entry per CDR3 protein without DNA. The listing contains some 440,000 distinct CDR3 sequences. Germline V gene sequence: CDR1 LGHDT, CDR2 YNNKEL (reference sequence). The CDR3 totals 12 residues. A note on this clonotype: Antigen: not known.

This TCR came from a woman aged 50 to 60 in good health. The rearrangement links TRBV3-1 to TRBJ2-3. The sequenced sample consisted of blood T cells: a sorted CD56 or NKG2C T cell subset, CD4+ or CD8+ T cells, or bulk PBMC T cells (not recorded which). CDR3 sequence: CASSQGERTQYF.